The 31 T cell receptor beta chains below were found in one sample sequenced in a study of identical twins. TCRdb re-derived calls from the 5' RACE reads in MiXCR, one entry per CDR3 protein. This sample has approximately 1.8 million distinct CDR3 sequences, with about 31% found just once. The sample taken for sequencing was cord blood. These receptors all come from a newborn girl in good health.

Regarding this clonotype: A much larger clone differs by one base, so this may be a read error. The CDR3 DNA is TGCGCCAGCAGCTTGTCTAGCGCAAACCAAGAGACCCAGCACTTC. Its protein product is CASSLSSANQETQHF. The chain carries TRBV5-1 and TRBJ2-7; D perhaps matches TRBD2 (6 bases). CDR3 size: 15 residues. Germline values: CDR1 SGHRS, CDR2 YFSETQ.

This clonotype was recorded a few times. This chain joins TRBV12-3 or TRBV12-4 and TRBJ2-3; 7 bases align to TRBD2. CDR3 length: 15 amino acids. The V and J ends lost 5 bases and 2 bases, in that order; junction bases with no gene match: 7. CDR3 DNA sequence: TGTGCCAGCAGTCAAGCTAGCGGCACCACAGATACGCAGTATTTT. Residues: CASSQASGTTDTQYF.

V usage is TRBV5-6 and J usage is TRBJ2-7; D is perhaps TRBD1 (5 bases). V was clipped by 0 bases and J by 0 bases, with 10 bases between them. The V gene's germline CDR1 is SGHDT and CDR2 YYEEEE. The CDR3 length is 15 residues. The CDR3 DNA reads as TGTGCCAGCAGCTTGGAAGGACACCTCTCCTACGAGCAGTACTTC. It encodes CASSLEGHLSYEQYF.

The V and J genes are TRBV2 and TRBJ2-4; 9 nucleotides match TRBD1. Gene TRBJ2-7 matches the end of the DNA better, so the J call may be wrong. This CDR3 region has 15 residues. Per germline, CDR1 SNHLY and CDR2 FYNNEI. CDR3 in DNA: TGTGCCAGCAGTGCGAGACAGGGGGTTTCTAGCGAGCAGTACTTC. Protein: CASSARQGVSSEQYF.

This chain uses TRBV7-6 with TRBJ2-2, with a possible D match to TRBD1 (5 bases). Trimming stripped 1 base from V and 6 bases from J, with 12 bases between. The CDR3 extends over 15 amino acids. CDR1 and CDR2 from the germline V gene are SGHVS and FNYEAQ. The CDR3 DNA reads as TGTGCCAGCAGCTTAGTTCGCCAGGGCGCCGGGGAGCTGTTTTTT. Protein sequence: CASSLVRQGAGELFF.

The chain uses TRBV20-1 and TRBJ2-7; 10 bases match TRBD2. V shed 5 bases, J shed 5 bases, and the junction held 6 bases outside the gene matches. CDR1 is DFQATT, CDR2 SNEGSKA, per germline (reference sequence). The CDR3 consists of 13 residues. CDR3 region: CSAESGRENEQYF. In nucleotides, the CDR3 is TGCAGTGCTGAAAGCGGGAGGGAAAACGAGCAGTACTTC.

This clonotype was detected only a few times. Its ends do not fully match the called genes, so a read error is possible. The chain joins TRBV4-1 to TRBJ1-4; 8 nucleotides agree with TRBD1. CDR1 and CDR2 (germline): MGHRA, YSYEKL. This CDR3 spans 15 amino acids. CDR3 protein: CASSRTGSTNEKLFF. DNA of the CDR3: TGTGCCAGCAGCCGGACAGGGTCGACTAATGAAAAACTGTTTTTT.

The rearrangement joins TRBV3-1 to TRBJ2-3; 8 nucleotides align to TRBD1. The CDR3 has 17 amino acids. Germline V lookup: CDR1 LGHDT, CDR2 YNNKEL (reference sequence). V shed 4 bases, J shed 3 bases, and the junction held 12 bases outside the gene matches. The CDR3 nucleotides read TGTGCCAGCAGCCCCGGACAGGGAAAAGACGGAACAGATACGCAGTATTTT. Encoded protein: CASSPGQGKDGTDTQYF.

This clonotype was detected many times. The genes are TRBV20-1 and TRBJ2-1; possible D gene TRBD2, 5 bases. Germline CDR1 and CDR2: DFQATT and SNEGSKA (reference sequence). Deletions cut 1 base from V and 3 bases from J, with 10 bases between. CDR3 length equals 14 residues. As DNA, the CDR3 is TGCAGTGCTAGAGGTCTTAGCGTCTACAATGAGCAGTTCTTC. Protein: CSARGLSVYNEQFF.

V is TRBV3-1 and J is TRBJ2-5, with 9 bases identical to TRBD2. The CDR3 has 17 amino acids. J gave up 3 bases and V 4 bases, and 12 bases lay outside the gene matches. In germline, CDR1 is LGHDT, CDR2 YNNKEL (reference sequence). The CDR3 region has the DNA TGTGCCAGCAGCCTACCGCGGGGGGGCCCCCAAAAAGAGACCCAGTACTTC. This translates into CASSLPRGGPQKETQYF.

The chain carries TRBV20-1 and TRBJ2-2; D gene uncertain. CDR3 length equals 15 residues. Germline V CDR1 and CDR2: DFQATT, SNEGSKA (reference sequence). V was trimmed by 4 bases and J by 0 bases, leaving 12 bases between them. CDR3 sequence: CSAINALSNTGELFF. In DNA form, the CDR3 reads TGCAGTGCTATAAATGCCTTATCGAACACCGGGGAGCTGTTTTTT.

In its sample, this clonotype was seen many times. This rearrangement joins TRBV29-1 to TRBJ2-3, with a possible D match to TRBD1 (6 bases). V was cut by 5 bases and J by 5 bases, with 8 bases left in between. The germline V gene has CDR1 SQVTM and CDR2 ANQGSEA. CDR3 length: 11 amino acids. The CDR3 DNA sequence: TGCAGCGTTCCACAGGGAGATACGCAGTATTTT. This encodes CSVPQGDTQYF.

The chain is built from TRBV21-1 and TRBJ2-1; the listed D gene, TRBD2, was not tested against the DNA. TRBV21-1 is listed as a pseudogene. The CDR3 loop spans 15 amino acids. CDR3: CASSKEELAANEQFF. The CDR3 DNA reads as TGTGCCAGCAGCAAAGAAGAACTAGCGGCCAATGAGCAGTTCTTC.

A few counts support this clonotype. The chain combines TRBV27 with TRBJ1-4; TRBD1 is a possible D gene (5 bases). V was shortened by 6 bases and J by 0 bases, with 14 bases between the two germline ends. Germline loops: CDR1 MNHEY, CDR2 SMNVEV (reference sequence). CDR3 length equals 16 residues. This CDR3 reads CASSTRQPATNEKLFF. The DNA for the CDR3 is TGTGCCAGCAGCACACGACAGCCTGCAACTAATGAAAAACTGTTTTTT.

This chain joins TRBV7-9 and TRBJ2-3; D is perhaps TRBD2 (6 bases). V lost 2 bases, J lost 0 bases, and 12 bases lay in between. The length of the CDR3 is 16 residues. Germline V gene data show CDR1 as SEHNR and CDR2 as FQNEAQ (reference sequence). CDR3 residues: CASSLRGWQSTDTQYF. As DNA, the CDR3 is TGTGCCAGCAGCTTACGGGGGTGGCAGAGCACAGATACGCAGTATTTT.

The rearrangement joins TRBV20-1 to TRBJ1-2, with TRBD1 as a possible D gene (5 bases). The CDR3 contains 15 residues. Germline CDR1 reads DFQATT; CDR2 reads SNEGSKA (reference sequence). Trimming took 0 bases from V and 3 from J, leaving 14 bases between them. CDR3: CSAREEGRVDYGYTF. Written as DNA, the CDR3 is TGCAGTGCTAGAGAAGAAGGCAGGGTGGACTATGGCTACACCTTC.

Of note for this clonotype: Relative to the germline gene, one junction end is altered; a read error may explain this. The chain carries TRBV12-3 or TRBV12-4 and TRBJ2-3; no clear D gene. The CDR3 has 13 amino acids. The CDR3 protein is CASSPVRADMQYF. CDR3 DNA: TGTGCCAGCAGCCCGGTAAGAGCAGATATGCAGTATTTT.

The chain employs TRBV7-2 and TRBJ2-7; 10 positions agree with TRBD2. The trim removed 6 bases at V and 6 bases at J, leaving 8 bases unmatched. This CDR3 is built from 14 residues. Per the germline V gene, CDR1 is SGHTA and CDR2 is FQGNSA. DNA of the CDR3: TGTGCCAGCAGGTCTAGCGGGGGACCCCCCGAGCAGTACTTC. The encoded protein is CASRSSGGPPEQYF.

This clonotype was observed once. The gene calls are TRBV9 and TRBJ2-7; TRBD2 matches at 10 bases. CDR1 SGDLS and CDR2 YYNGEE come from the germline V gene. V shed 2 bases and J 3 bases; nucleotides not matched to a gene: 5. The CDR3 sequence is 15 residues long. The CDR3 here is CASSVGGTSVYEQYF. The DNA of the CDR3 is TGTGCCAGCAGCGTGGGAGGGACTAGCGTCTACGAGCAGTACTTC.

This clonotype has just one count. J is TRBJ2-1 and V is TRBV28; D may be TRBD1 (6 bases). The V end was cut by 5 bases, the J end by 6 bases, with 14 bases between. This CDR3 has 14 residues. Germline V gene sequence: CDR1 MDHEN, CDR2 SYDVKM. The CDR3, as DNA: TGTGCCAGCAGTGCGGTGACAGGATGCAATGAGCAGTTCTTC. Protein sequence: CASSAVTGCNEQFF.

This clonotype was found many times. This chain joins TRBV29-1 and TRBJ1-2; D is uncertain. Germline lookup yields CDR1 SQVTM and CDR2 ANQGSEA. V was clipped by 6 bases and J by 4 bases, with 6 bases between them. The CDR3 covers 10 residues. CDR3 loop: CSVGFYGYTF. The CDR3 coding sequence is TGCAGCGTCGGCTTCTATGGCTACACCTTC. Variable domain in full (rest from reference TRBV29-1 and TRBJ1-2): SAVISQKPSRDICQRGTSLTIQCQVDSQVTMMFWYRQQPGQSLTLIATANQGSEATYESGFVIDKFPISRPNLTFSTLTVSNMSPEDSSIYLCSVGFYGYTFGSGTRLTVV.

V usage is TRBV6-6 and J usage is TRBJ2-4; 7 bases line up with TRBD1. This CDR3 region has 16 residues. Unmatched junction bases numbered 4, after V lost 2 bases and J lost 0 bases. Germline-derived CDR1 and CDR2 are MNHNY and SVGAGI (reference sequence). CDR3 region: CASSYQGELAKNIQYF. CDR3 nucleotides: TGTGCCAGCAGTTACCAGGGGGAGCTAGCCAAAAACATTCAGTACTTC.

The chain carries TRBV12-3 or TRBV12-4 and TRBJ2-7, with 7 bases identical to TRBD2. J lost 5 bases, V lost 2 bases, and 3 bases had no gene match. The CDR3 consists of 13 residues. The CDR3 bases are TGTGCCAGCAGTTTATGGCGGGAGAACGAGCAGTACTTC. The encoded protein is CASSLWRENEQYF.

This clonotype was picked up a small number of times. The gene calls are TRBV6-5 and TRBJ2-3, with a tentative D call TRBD2 (5 bases). The ends were cut back, 5 bases at V and 1 base at J, with 10 bases in the middle. CDR1 and CDR2 (germline): MNHEY, SVGAGI. This CDR3 contains 14 residues. CDR3 DNA: TGTGCCAGCAGTCCCCATAGCGGCACAGATACGCAGTATTTT. Protein product: CASSPHSGTDTQYF.

This clonotype turned up a few times. This chain's CDR3 is CASSSTGTPSYNEQFF. The CDR3 DNA reads as TGTGCCAGCAGCTCGACCGGGACTCCCTCCTACAATGAGCAGTTCTTC. The genes are TRBV7-9 and TRBJ2-1; perhaps TRBD2 as D (6 bases). Germline CDR1 SEHNR, CDR2 FQNEAQ (reference sequence). This CDR3 has 16 amino acids. V dropped 4 bases and J dropped 0 bases, with 13 bases sitting between them.

The chain is built from TRBV12-3 or TRBV12-4 and TRBJ2-3; perhaps TRBD2 as D (6 bases). The CDR3 is 16 residues long. The germline V and J ends were trimmed by 6 bases and 0 bases, with 16 bases remaining between them. The CDR3 nucleotides read TGTGCCAGCAGCGGGCCTAGCGACTCTAGCACAGATACGCAGTATTTT. Amino acid sequence: CASSGPSDSSTDTQYF.

This chain connects TRBV20-1 to TRBJ2-7; TRBD1 aligns across 8 bases. The CDR3 extends over 14 amino acids. Per the germline V gene, CDR1 is DFQATT and CDR2 is SNEGSKA (reference sequence). V trimming: 5 bases; J trimming: 3 bases; junction bases outside the gene matches: 9. The CDR3 is CSAHLPGQVYEQYF. The CDR3 bases are TGCAGTGCTCATTTACCGGGACAGGTCTACGAGCAGTACTTC.

This chain connects TRBV6-2 or TRBV6-3 to TRBJ2-1; maybe TRBD2 (6 bases). Per the germline V gene, CDR1 is MNHEY and CDR2 is SVGEGT. This CDR3 has 18 residues. The ends were cut back, 2 bases at V and 0 bases at J, with 17 bases in the middle. The CDR3 DNA sequence: TGTGCCAGCAGTTACATAGTACCGATGGGGGGCTCCTACAATGAGCAGTTCTTC. Amino acids: CASSYIVPMGGSYNEQFF.

The chain couples TRBV6-5 to TRBJ1-2; D may be TRBD1 (6 bases). Deletions cut 6 bases from V and 0 bases from J, with 11 bases between. The CDR3 is made up of 14 amino acids. The germline CDR1 and CDR2 sequences are MNHEY and SVGAGI. The CDR3 nucleotides are TGTGCCAGCAGGCGGGACACCGCTAACTATGGCTACACCTTC. Translated: CASRRDTANYGYTF.

This clonotype was counted a few times. In DNA form, the CDR3 reads TGCAGTGCTAGGGAGTCTTTCCCAGATACGCAGTATTTT. This translates into CSARESFPDTQYF. The rearrangement joins TRBV20-1 to TRBJ2-3; no clear D. The CDR3 is made up of 13 amino acids. V was clipped by 3 bases and J by 4 bases, with 11 bases between them. Germline lookup yields CDR1 DFQATT and CDR2 SNEGSKA (reference sequence).

This clonotype was seen a handful of times. This sequence joins TRBV20-1 and TRBJ1-4, with a possible D match to TRBD1 (5 bases). Per germline, CDR1 DFQATT and CDR2 SNEGSKA (reference sequence). The CDR3 is 15 residues long. The ends were cut back, 1 base at V and 2 bases at J, with 11 bases in the middle. The CDR3 is CSARGGATTNEKLFF. Here the CDR3 DNA reads TGCAGTGCTAGAGGGGGCGCGACGACTAATGAAAAACTGTTTTTT.